The T cell receptor beta chain described here comes from a study of identical twins. Study-wide points: Model-predicted out-of-frame TCR alpha sharing fell below observed values in monozygotic twins.

Every one of the donors was a healthy Caucasian. TCRdb reprocessed the 5' RACE reads via MiXCR and lists one record per CDR3 protein. The sample lists fewer than 550,000 distinct CDR3 sequences, roughly an eighth occurring once. Per germline, CDR1 LGHDT and CDR2 YNNKEL (reference sequence). Trimming stripped 1 base from V and 5 bases from J, with 8 bases between. The CDR3 runs 13 residues. Concerning this clonotype: The antigen remains unidentified.

The data also belong to a second study, concerning yellow fever vaccine responses in identical twins. That paper adds: On the reported evidence, twins' vaccine T cell responses seemed partly convergent and partly personalized.

This chain uses TRBV3-1 with TRBJ2-5; D gene uncertain. The clonotype originates from a woman under 30 in good health. Sequenced material: CD4+ T cells sorted from blood. The CDR3: CASSQGGLETQYF. The CDR3 DNA sequence: TGTGCCAGCAGCCAAGGGGGTCTGGAGACCCAGTACTTC.